A selection of T cell receptor beta chains follows, all from one sample in a study of cytomegalovirus exposure and HLA in healthy donors. The assay was immunoSEQ multiplex PCR, and TCRdb's table has in-frame clones only and misses some. This sample has around 150,000 clones, with around 80% found just once. The specimen sequenced was PBMCs. The receptors were sampled from a man aged 35-49 years in good health and CMV-seronegative. Both conserved end residues are trimmed from each CDR3. A D gene is named only where the DNA matches it firmly.

>TRBJ2-1|TRBD2|TRBV2|13
ATRWGAGAINEQF
>TRBJ2-7|TRBD1|TRBV7-9|13
SSSRDRLLGAEQY
>TRBJ1-2|TRBD1|TRBV29-1|11
SVETGDRYGYT
>TRBJ2-1|TRBD2|TRBV4-3|14
ASSQDLGGLYNEQF
>TRBJ2-5|TRBD2|TRBV4-3|15
ASSQEYGLAGGETQY
>TRBJ1-1|TRBD1|TRBV5-1|12
ASSRTGVDTEAF
>TRBJ2-2|NA|TRBV14|13
ASSQRGPNTGELF
>TRBJ2-2|TRBD2|TRBV7-6|15
ASSLLGGAGGTGELF
>TRBJ1-4|TRBD1|TRBV7-2|17
ASSRHRDSPESPNEKLF
>TRBJ1-1|NA|TRBV30|15
AWSQAQGFRRRTEAF
>TRBJ1-3|NA|TRBV30|15
AWSIFTNSGSGNTIY
>TRBJ2-7|TRBD1|TRBV6-1|13
ASRSKRDRPYEQY
>TRBJ2-7|NA|TRBV7-6|9
ASGLPYEQY
>TRBJ1-5|TRBD1|TRBV5-1|13
ASSLETGGNQPQH
>TRBJ2-3|NA|TRBV7-9|15
ASSFTRGAGSTDTQY
>TRBJ2-7|NA|TRBV10-3|11
AISSNLKYEQY
>TRBJ2-7|TRBD2|TRBV5-1|14
ASSFGLAGGPVEQY
>TRBJ2-2|TRBD2|TRBV7-9|13
ASSPSGRVTGELF
>TRBJ2-1|NA|TRBV6-1|13
ASSEATDTYNEQF
>TRBJ1-5|NA|TRBV6-1|15
ASSDIKAGASNQPQH
>NA|TRBD2|TRBV7-9|11
SSSTTSVNEQY
>TRBJ1-1|NA|TRBV11-3|12
ASSLRGGDTEAF
>TRBJ2-1|TRBD2|TRBV5-4|15
ASSSRTSGGAYNEQF
>NA|TRBD2|TRBV6-5|12
ASSMSGRLYEQY
>TRBJ2-7|TRBD2|TRBV28|17
ASSLTVWASGRPPLEQY
>TRBJ1-1|TRBD1|TRBV7-2|13
ASSFGTGMNTEAF
>TRBJ2-1|TRBD1|TRBV5-1|12
ASSIGTGGGEQF
>TRBJ2-5|NA|TRBV18|12
ASSRPGGLETQY
>TRBJ2-3|TRBD2|TRBV5-4|12
ASSQAGALDTQY
>TRBJ2-1|NA|TRBV10-3|16
AIRGGPDSSLSYNEQF
>TRBJ2-7|TRBD1|TRBV19|13
ASSSDRGFSYEQY
>TRBJ2-7|TRBD1|TRBV5-1|12
ASSLVGTGVEQY
>TRBJ2-7|NA|TRBV6-1|10
ASSEGSPCAY
>TRBJ1-1|NA|TRBV5-1|13
ASSLAPGGSTEAF
>TRBJ1-1|NA|TRBV30|10
ASQGDGAEAF
>TRBJ2-1|NA|TRBV5-1|13
ASSFEGAPYNEQF
>TRBJ1-5|NA|TRBV2|12
ASSDFLVGQPQH
>TRBJ2-7|NA|TRBV7-9|12
ASSPPGGSYEQY
>TRBJ1-1|NA|TRBV7-2|12
ASSLYGGSTEAF
>TRBJ1-2|TRBD1|TRBV6-5|12
ASRQGGSNYGYT
>TRBJ1-6|NA|TRBV5-6|14
ASSFRVSSYNSPLH
>TRBJ2-6|NA|TRBV5-4|14
ASSQEASSGANVLT
>TRBJ2-3|TRBD2|TRBV5-4|13
ASSRTSGSTDTQY
>TRBJ1-1|NA|TRBV11-2|11
ASSSRFRGEAF
>TRBJ1-2|NA|TRBV28|11
ASNRGWNYGYT
>TRBJ2-5|TRBD1|TRBV5-4|14
ASSSPGTGIQETQY
>TRBJ2-2|NA|TRBV12-5|11
ASERPNTGELF
>TRBJ2-2|TRBD2|TRBV6-4|11
ASRTSDTGELF
>TRBJ2-5|NA|TRBV9|13
ASSAFGGGGGTQY
>TRBJ2-7|NA|TRBV18|13
ASSPGRDVPYEQY
>TRBJ2-3|TRBD2|TRBV28|13
ASSSSGRARDTQY
>TRBJ2-1|TRBD1|TRBV18|12
ASSADRRHNEQF